This T cell receptor beta chain stems from a study of blood T cell repertoires in COVID-19. This CDR3 contains 12 residues. Trimming cost V 6 bases and J 9 bases, with 12 bases left between them. Profiling relied on immunoSEQ multiplex PCR, and the TCRdb table lists in-frame clones only, not all of them. The data show 150,000 to 200,000 clones, roughly 84% seen once. The source of this sequence is a woman of 80 years or more with acute or convalescent COVID-19. The sequenced sample consisted of peripheral blood. The chain has TRBV12-3 or TRBV12-4 and TRBJ2-1, with a possible D match to TRBD2 (6 bases). This CDR3 reads CASSPGGGEQFF. CDR3 coding DNA: TGTGCCAGCAGCCCCGGGGGTGGTGAGCAGTTCTTC.